The 17 T cell receptor beta chains reported below all come from one sample, sequenced in a study of cytomegalovirus exposure and HLA in healthy donors. Amplification used 60 Vbeta primers and 13 Jbeta primers. The data were produced by immunoSEQ multiplex PCR, yet TCRdb's version contains in-frame clones alone and is incomplete. Counted here are roughly 120,000 clones, 80% occurring once; the ten biggest clones make up roughly 5%. Material: PBMCs. These receptors originate from a young man in good health and CMV-seronegative.

This chain uses TRBV9 with TRBJ2-3; TRBD2 is a possible D gene (6 bases). This CDR3 has 15 residues. Trimming removed 3 bases from V and 1 base from J, with 12 bases in between. Germline lookup yields CDR1 SGDLS and CDR2 YYNGEE. The CDR3 here is CASSALAPGTDTQYF. The CDR3 DNA reads as TGTGCCAGCAGCGCACTAGCCCCCGGCACAGATACGCAGTATTTT.

Here the CDR3 reads CASRPRGKIYNEQFF. Written as DNA, the CDR3 is TGTGCCAGCAGACCCCGCGGAAAAATCTACAATGAGCAGTTCTTC. V is TRBV5-8 and J is TRBJ2-1; D gene uncertain. The CDR3 consists of 15 residues. The germline V gene has CDR1 SGHTS and CDR2 YDEGEE. V dropped 5 bases and J dropped 3 bases, with 15 bases sitting between them.

The V call is TRBV2, the J call TRBJ1-5, with TRBD1 as a possible D gene (6 bases). The germline V gene has CDR1 SNHLY and CDR2 FYNNEI. V dropped 6 bases and J dropped 9 bases, with 12 bases sitting between them. CDR3 length: 12 residues. CDR3 DNA sequence: TGTGCCAGCAGGCGGGGGGCCCCGCCCCAGCATTTT. It yields the protein CASRRGAPPQHF.

The gene calls are TRBV6-5 and TRBJ1-2, with D perhaps matching TRBD1 (6 bases). Trimming cost V 0 bases and J 0 bases, with 11 bases left between them. Per the germline V gene, CDR1 is MNHEY and CDR2 is SVGAGI. This CDR3 has 16 residues. The CDR3 DNA reads TGTGCCAGCAGTTACTCGATGCAGGGGTCTAACTATGGCTACACCTTC. This gives the protein CASSYSMQGSNYGYTF.

The table lists this clone with a few counts. This chain joins TRBV18 and TRBJ2-5; 8 bases map to TRBD1. V dropped 3 bases and J dropped 6; count of bases not matched to a gene: 3. CDR1 is KGHSH and CDR2 is LQKENI in the germline V gene. CDR3 length: 13 residues. Here the CDR3 DNA reads TGTGCCAGCTCACCTGGACAGGGCCAGACCCAGTACTTC. Amino acid sequence: CASSPGQGQTQYF.

This chain uses TRBV7-9 with TRBJ2-5; TRBD1 agrees at 8 bases. The V and J ends lost 7 bases and 5 bases, in that order; junction bases with no gene match: 6. The CDR3 runs 13 residues. Germline V gene data show CDR1 as SEHNR and CDR2 as FQNEAQ (reference sequence). The CDR3 nucleotides read TGTGCCAGCAACACAGGGGGTGCGGAGACCCAGTACTTC. As protein: CASNTGGAETQYF.

The chain is built from TRBV2 and TRBJ2-7, with 10 bases matching TRBD1. The germline V gene encodes CDR1 SNHLY and CDR2 FYNNEI. V lost 3 bases to trimming and J lost 6 bases; unmatched junction nucleotides: 5. CDR3 length: 14 amino acids. The CDR3 DNA follows: TGTGCCAGCAGTGATCGGGACAGGGGTGCCGAGCAGTACTTC. Protein sequence: CASSDRDRGAEQYF.

The chain employs TRBV29-1 and TRBJ2-5; 9 bases are a match to TRBD1. The CDR3 spans 13 residues. Germline trimming cut 7 bases from V and 7 bases from J; bases unmatched to any gene: 10. Germline V lookup: CDR1 SQVTM, CDR2 ANQGSEA. CDR3 nucleotides: TGCAGCGCCTCGGGACAGGGATCGGGGACCCAGTACTTC. It specifies CSASGQGSGTQYF.

The CDR3 protein is CASSQAYEQYF. The DNA of the CDR3 is TGTGCCAGCAGTCAGGCCTACGAGCAGTACTTC. The gene calls are TRBV7-2 and TRBJ2-7; D is ambiguous. The CDR3 totals 11 residues. The germline gives CDR1 SGHTA, CDR2 FQGNSA. V lost 6 bases and J lost 2, with 5 bases in between.

This chain's CDR3 is CASSLQGWSFPQHF. Written as DNA, the CDR3 is TGTGCCAGCAGTCTACAGGGGTGGTCATTTCCCCAGCATTTT. This rearrangement joins TRBV21-1 to TRBJ1-5; the D call of TRBD1 is as the table states it, not checked on the DNA. TRBV21-1 is tagged as a pseudogene. The CDR3 contains 14 residues.

The rearrangement links TRBV2 to TRBJ1-2; TRBD1 aligns across 9 bases. The CDR3 spans 15 residues. After removal of 7 bases from V and 5 bases from J, the junction contained 11 bases not matched to a gene. Germline V gene data show CDR1 as SNHLY and CDR2 as FYNNEI. The CDR3 DNA sequence: TGTGCCAGCAATGGCCCCTGGGACAGGGATTATGGCTACACCTTC. As protein: CASNGPWDRDYGYTF.

The chain employs TRBV7-9 and TRBJ2-7; 9 bases align to TRBD1. CDR1 SEHNR and CDR2 FQNEAQ come from the germline V gene (reference sequence). Trimming took 1 base from V and 2 from J; bases not matched to a gene: 6. The length of the CDR3 is 16 residues. This CDR3 reads CASSLVDRGRTYEQYF. CDR3 DNA sequence: TGTGCCAGCAGCTTAGTGGACAGGGGTAGGACCTACGAGCAGTACTTC.

The table lists this clone with a few counts. CDR3 in amino acids: CASSFQAQPNTGELFF. For the CDR3, the DNA is TGCGCCAGCAGCTTCCAGGCACAACCTAACACCGGGGAGCTGTTTTTT. The chain employs TRBV5-1 and TRBJ2-2; D gene unclear. Looked up from germline, CDR1 is SGHRS and CDR2 is YFSETQ. Trimming shortened V by 2 bases and J by 2 bases, and 13 bases separated the two germline ends. The CDR3 length is 16 residues.

This chain connects TRBV19 to TRBJ2-1, with D tentatively TRBD1 (6 bases). The germline gives CDR1 LNHDA, CDR2 SQIVND (reference sequence). CDR3 size: 14 residues. V shed 7 bases and J shed 4 bases, with 14 bases lying between them. In nucleotides, the CDR3 is TGTGCCAGTAATAGGGCAGGGGTGTACAATGAGCAGTTCTTC. It specifies CASNRAGVYNEQFF. The full variable domain, in which reference TRBV19 and TRBJ2-1 provide the parts outside the CDR3, is DGGITQSPKYLFRKEGQNVTLSCEQNLNHDAMYWYRQDPGQGLRLIYYSQIVNDFQKGDIAEGYSVSREKKESFPLTVTSAQKNPTAFYLCASNRAGVYNEQFFGPGTRLTVL.

The J gene is TRBJ2-7, the V gene TRBV7-9; 10 bases align to TRBD1. This CDR3 comprises 14 residues. V lost 4 bases and J lost 1; bases outside the gene matches: 1. Germline CDR1 SEHNR, CDR2 FQNEAQ (reference sequence). This CDR3 is CASSWTGGSYEQYF. The CDR3 region has the DNA TGTGCCAGCAGCTGGACAGGGGGATCCTACGAGCAGTACTTC.

The CDR3 protein is CAWRSGLVKRATDTQYF. The CDR3, as DNA: TGTGCCTGGAGATCGGGACTAGTGAAGCGGGCCACAGATACGCAGTATTTT. This chain links TRBV30 with TRBJ2-3, with 8 bases matching TRBD2. The CDR3 is made up of 17 amino acids. The V gene end was trimmed by 3 bases and the J gene end by 2 bases; junction bases not matched to a gene: 13. Germline V gene data show CDR1 as GTSNPN and CDR2 as SVGIG (reference sequence).

The V call is TRBV7-9, the J call TRBJ2-7, with D uncertain. V was cut by 0 bases and J by 3 bases, with 9 bases left in between. From germline, CDR1 is SEHNR and CDR2 FQNEAQ (reference sequence). This CDR3 has 14 residues. The CDR3 loop is CASSLATAGYEQYF. The CDR3 DNA reads as TGTGCCAGCAGCTTAGCGACGGCAGGCTACGAGCAGTACTTC.